This T cell receptor (beta chain) was captured by sequencing in a study of control samples from healthy donors and cancer patients. The ends lost 7 bases at V and 7 bases at J; junction bases unmatched: 9. The germline V gene has CDR1 SNHLY and CDR2 FYNNEI. The CDR3 has 16 residues. Sequencing was performed with immunoSEQ multiplex PCR; in TCRdb, only in-frame clones are kept and a portion is missing. The repertoire holds fewer than 90,000 clones, with 70% to 90% as singletons. The clonotype originates from a woman aged 60-70 years with head and neck cancer. What was sequenced was PBMCs. This rearrangement joins TRBV2 to TRBJ2-1, with 14 bases aligning to TRBD2. The CDR3, as DNA: TGTGCCAGCACTACCGGACTAGCGGGAGGAGGAAATGAGCAGTTCTTC. Its protein product is CASTTGLAGGGNEQFF.